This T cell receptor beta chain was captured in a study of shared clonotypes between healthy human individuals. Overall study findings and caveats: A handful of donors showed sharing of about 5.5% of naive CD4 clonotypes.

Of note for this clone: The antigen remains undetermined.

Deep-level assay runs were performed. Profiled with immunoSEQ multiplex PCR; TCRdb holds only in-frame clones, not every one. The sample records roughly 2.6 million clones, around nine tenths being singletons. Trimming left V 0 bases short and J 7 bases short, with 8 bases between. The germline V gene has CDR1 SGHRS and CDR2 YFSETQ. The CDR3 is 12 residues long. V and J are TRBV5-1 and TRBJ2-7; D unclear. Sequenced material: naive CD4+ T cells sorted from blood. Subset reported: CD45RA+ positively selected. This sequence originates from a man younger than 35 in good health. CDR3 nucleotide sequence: TGCGCCAGCAGCTTGGTCCCTGGGGAGCAGTACTTC. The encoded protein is CASSLVPGEQYF.